This record covers a single T cell receptor (beta chain). Its antigen is currently unknown. CDR3 length: 14 residues. V lost 7 bases, J lost 1 base, and 14 bases lay in between. Germline V gives CDR1 SQVTM, CDR2 ANQGSEA. The data were taken from a study of CD8+ T cells in alopecia areata. Study in general: It was 6 to 18 months of tofacitinib, and then there were 6 months off drug.

Study-level points and caveats: Lesional scalp exceeded normal scalp in clonality, especially in alopecia totalis/universalis.

Following RNA extraction, reverse transcription yielded cDNA that acted as the sequencing template. Generated by immunoSEQ multiplex PCR, the TCRdb table keeps only in-frame clones and is missing some. Seen here are about 150,000 clones, about 51% observed once, and the top ten hold approximately 19%. The source is a human donor with alopecia areata. The sample here was CD8+ T cells sorted from blood, taken at week 0. The chain has TRBV29-1 and TRBJ2-1, with D possibly matching TRBD1 (5 bases). The DNA for the CDR3 is TGCAGCGCCATGACAGAAGGGTCCTACAATGAGCAGTTCTTC. This gives the protein CSAMTEGSYNEQFF.